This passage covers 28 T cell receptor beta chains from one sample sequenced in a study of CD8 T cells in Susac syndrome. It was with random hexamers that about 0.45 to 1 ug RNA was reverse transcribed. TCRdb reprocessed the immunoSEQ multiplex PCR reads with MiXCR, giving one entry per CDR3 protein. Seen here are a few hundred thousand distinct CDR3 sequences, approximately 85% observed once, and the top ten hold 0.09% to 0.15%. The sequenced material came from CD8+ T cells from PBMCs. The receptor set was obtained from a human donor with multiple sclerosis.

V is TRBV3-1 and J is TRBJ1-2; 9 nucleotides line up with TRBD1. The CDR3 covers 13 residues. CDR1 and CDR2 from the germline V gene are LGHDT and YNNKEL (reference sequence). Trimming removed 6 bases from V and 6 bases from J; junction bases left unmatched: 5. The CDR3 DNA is TGTGCCAGCAGTCTGGGACAGGGTAATGGCTACACCTTC. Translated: CASSLGQGNGYTF. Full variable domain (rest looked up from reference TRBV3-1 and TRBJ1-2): DTAVSQTPKYLVTQMGNDKSIKCEQNLGHDTMYWYKQDSKKFLKIMFSYNNKELIINETVPNRFSPKSPDKAHLNLHINSLELGDSAVYFCASSLGQGNGYTFGSGTRLTVV.

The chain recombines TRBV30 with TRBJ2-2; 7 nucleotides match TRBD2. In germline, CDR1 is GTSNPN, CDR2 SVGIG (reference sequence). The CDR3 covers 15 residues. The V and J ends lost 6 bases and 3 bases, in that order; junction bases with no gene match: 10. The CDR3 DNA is TGTGCCTGCCGTCGGGGGACTACTGACACCGGGGAGCTGTTTTTT. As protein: CACRRGTTDTGELFF.

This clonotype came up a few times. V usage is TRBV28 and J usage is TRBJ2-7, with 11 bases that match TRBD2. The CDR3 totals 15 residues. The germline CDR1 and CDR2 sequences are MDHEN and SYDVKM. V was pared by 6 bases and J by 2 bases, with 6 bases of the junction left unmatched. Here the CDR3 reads CASSVLAGAAYEQYF. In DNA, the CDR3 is TGTGCCAGCAGCGTACTAGCGGGAGCCGCCTACGAGCAGTACTTC.

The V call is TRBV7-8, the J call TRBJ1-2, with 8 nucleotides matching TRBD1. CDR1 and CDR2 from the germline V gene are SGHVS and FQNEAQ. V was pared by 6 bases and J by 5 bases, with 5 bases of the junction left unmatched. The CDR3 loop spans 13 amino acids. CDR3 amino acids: CASSWTGTYGYTF. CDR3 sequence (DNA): TGTGCCAGCAGTTGGACAGGGACTTATGGCTACACCTTC.

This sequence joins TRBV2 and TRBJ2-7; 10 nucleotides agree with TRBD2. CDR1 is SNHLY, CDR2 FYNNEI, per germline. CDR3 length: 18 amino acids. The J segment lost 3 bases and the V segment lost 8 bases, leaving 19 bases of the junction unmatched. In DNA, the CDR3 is TGTGCCAGCTTCGCTGGACTAGCGGAGTCAAATCCTTACTACGAGCAGTACTTC. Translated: CASFAGLAESNPYYEQYF. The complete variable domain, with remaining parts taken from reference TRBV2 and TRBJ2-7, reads EPEVTQTPSHQVTQMGQEVILRCVPISNHLYFYWYRQILGQKVEFLVSFYNNEISEKSEIFDDQFSVERPDGSNFTLKIRSTKLEDSAMYFCASFAGLAESNPYYEQYFGPGTRLTVT.

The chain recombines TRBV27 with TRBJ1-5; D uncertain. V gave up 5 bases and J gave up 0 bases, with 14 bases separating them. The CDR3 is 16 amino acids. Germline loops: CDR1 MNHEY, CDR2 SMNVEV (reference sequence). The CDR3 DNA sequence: TGTGCCAGCAGTCTTTCGGGCCAGAGTAGCAATCAGCCCCAGCATTTT. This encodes CASSLSGQSSNQPQHF.

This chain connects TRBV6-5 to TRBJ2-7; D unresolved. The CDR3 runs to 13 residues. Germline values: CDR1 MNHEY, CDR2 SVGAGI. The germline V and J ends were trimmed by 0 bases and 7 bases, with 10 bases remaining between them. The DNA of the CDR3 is TGTGCCAGCAGTTACTCGCGCGTGGGGGAGCAGTACTTC. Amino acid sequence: CASSYSRVGEQYF.

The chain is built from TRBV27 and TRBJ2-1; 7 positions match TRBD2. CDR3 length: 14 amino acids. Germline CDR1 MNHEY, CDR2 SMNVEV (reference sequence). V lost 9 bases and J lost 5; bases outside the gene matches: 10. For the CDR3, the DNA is TGTGCCAGTCAGATGGGGGGGAGCAACAATGAGCAGTTCTTC. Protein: CASQMGGSNNEQFF.

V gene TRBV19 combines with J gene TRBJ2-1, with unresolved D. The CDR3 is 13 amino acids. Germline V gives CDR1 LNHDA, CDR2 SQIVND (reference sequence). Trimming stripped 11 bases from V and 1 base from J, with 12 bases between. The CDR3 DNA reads TGTGCCCTCCGGGCAGAATCCTACAATGAGCAGTTCTTC. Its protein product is CALRAESYNEQFF.

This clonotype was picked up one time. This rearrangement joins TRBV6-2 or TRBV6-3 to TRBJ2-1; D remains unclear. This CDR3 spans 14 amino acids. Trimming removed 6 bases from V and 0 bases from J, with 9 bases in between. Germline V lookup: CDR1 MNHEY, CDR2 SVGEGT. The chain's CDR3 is CASSRISSYNEQFF. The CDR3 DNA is TGTGCCAGCAGCAGGATCAGCTCCTACAATGAGCAGTTCTTC.

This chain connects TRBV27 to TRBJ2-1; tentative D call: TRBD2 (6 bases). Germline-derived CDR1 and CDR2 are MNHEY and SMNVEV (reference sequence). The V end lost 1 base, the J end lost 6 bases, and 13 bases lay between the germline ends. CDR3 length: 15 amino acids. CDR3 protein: CASSLWDSVSNEQFF. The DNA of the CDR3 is TGTGCCAGCAGTTTATGGGACTCGGTAAGCAATGAGCAGTTCTTC.

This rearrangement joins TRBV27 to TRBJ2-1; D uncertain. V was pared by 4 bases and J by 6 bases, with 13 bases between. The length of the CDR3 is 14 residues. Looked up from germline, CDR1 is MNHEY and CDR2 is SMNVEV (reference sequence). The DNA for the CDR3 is TGTGCCAGCAGTTATTCGTCCCGCAGCAATGAGCAGTTCTTC. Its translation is CASSYSSRSNEQFF.

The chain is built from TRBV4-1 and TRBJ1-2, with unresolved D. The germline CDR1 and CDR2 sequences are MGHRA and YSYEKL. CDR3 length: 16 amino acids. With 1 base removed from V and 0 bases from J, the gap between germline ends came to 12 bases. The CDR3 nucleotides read TGCGCCAGCAGCCAAGTAACAGCAGGACCTAACTATGGCTACACCTTC. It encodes CASSQVTAGPNYGYTF.

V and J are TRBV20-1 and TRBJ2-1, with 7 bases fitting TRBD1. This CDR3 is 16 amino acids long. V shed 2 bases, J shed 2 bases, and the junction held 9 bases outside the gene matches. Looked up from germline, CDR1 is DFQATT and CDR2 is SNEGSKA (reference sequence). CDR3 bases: TGCAGTGCTAGAAGCATGGGACAGCTAGCCTACAATGAGCAGTTCTTC. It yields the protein CSARSMGQLAYNEQFF.

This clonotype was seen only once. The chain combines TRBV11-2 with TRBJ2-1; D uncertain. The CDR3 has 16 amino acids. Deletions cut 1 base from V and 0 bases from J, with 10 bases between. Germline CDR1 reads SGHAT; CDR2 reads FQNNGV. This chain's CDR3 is CASSLVPSSSYNEQFF. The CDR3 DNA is TGTGCCAGCAGCTTAGTTCCGTCCAGCTCCTACAATGAGCAGTTCTTC. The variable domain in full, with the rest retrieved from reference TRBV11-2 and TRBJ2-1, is EAGVAQSPRYKIIEKRQSVAFWCNPISGHATLYWYQQILGQGPKLLIQFQNNGVVDDSQLPKDRFSAERLKGVDSTLKIQPAKLEDSAVYLCASSLVPSSSYNEQFFGPGTRLTVL.

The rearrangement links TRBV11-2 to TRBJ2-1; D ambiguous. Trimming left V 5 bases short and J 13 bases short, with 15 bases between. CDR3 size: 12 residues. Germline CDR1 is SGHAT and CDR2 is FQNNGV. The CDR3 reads CASSTGLDRQFF. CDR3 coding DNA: TGTGCCAGCAGCACCGGTCTAGATCGTCAGTTCTTC.

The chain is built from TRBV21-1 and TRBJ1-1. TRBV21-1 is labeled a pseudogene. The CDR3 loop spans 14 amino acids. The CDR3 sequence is CASSKQGGTTEAFF. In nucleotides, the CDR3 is TGTGCCAGCAGCAAACAGGGAGGTACCACTGAAGCTTTCTTT.

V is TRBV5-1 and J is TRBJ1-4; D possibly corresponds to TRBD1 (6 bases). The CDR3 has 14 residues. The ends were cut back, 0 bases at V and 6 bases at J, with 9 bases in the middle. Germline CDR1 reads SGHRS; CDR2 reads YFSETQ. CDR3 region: CASSLVDSDEKLFF. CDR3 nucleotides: TGCGCCAGCAGCTTGGTGGACAGCGATGAAAAACTGTTTTTT.

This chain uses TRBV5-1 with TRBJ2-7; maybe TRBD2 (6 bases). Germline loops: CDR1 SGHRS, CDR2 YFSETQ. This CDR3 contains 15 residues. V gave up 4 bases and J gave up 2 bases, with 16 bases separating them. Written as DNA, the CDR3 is TGCGCCAGCAGCAAGGCGGGACTGCCCCCCTACGAGCAGTACTTC. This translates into CASSKAGLPPYEQYF.

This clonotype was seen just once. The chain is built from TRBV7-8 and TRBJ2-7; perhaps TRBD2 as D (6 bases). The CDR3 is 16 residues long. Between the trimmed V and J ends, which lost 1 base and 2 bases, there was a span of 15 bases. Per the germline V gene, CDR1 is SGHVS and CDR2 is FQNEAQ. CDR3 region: CASSLGYRERAYEQYF. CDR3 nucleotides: TGTGCCAGCAGCTTAGGCTACCGGGAGCGAGCCTACGAGCAGTACTTC.

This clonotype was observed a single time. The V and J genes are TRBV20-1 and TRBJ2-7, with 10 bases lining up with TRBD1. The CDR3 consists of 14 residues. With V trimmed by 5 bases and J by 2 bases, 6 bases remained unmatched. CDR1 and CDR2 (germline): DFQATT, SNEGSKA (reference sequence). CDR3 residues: CSAGTGTGAYEQYF. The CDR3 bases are TGCAGTGCTGGTACCGGGACAGGGGCCTACGAGCAGTACTTC.

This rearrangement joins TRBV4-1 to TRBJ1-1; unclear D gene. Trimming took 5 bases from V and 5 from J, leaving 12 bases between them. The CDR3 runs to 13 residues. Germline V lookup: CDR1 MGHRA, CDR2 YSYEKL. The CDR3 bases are TGCGCCAGCAGCGAGCATACGGGGACTGAAGCTTTCTTT. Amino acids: CASSEHTGTEAFF.

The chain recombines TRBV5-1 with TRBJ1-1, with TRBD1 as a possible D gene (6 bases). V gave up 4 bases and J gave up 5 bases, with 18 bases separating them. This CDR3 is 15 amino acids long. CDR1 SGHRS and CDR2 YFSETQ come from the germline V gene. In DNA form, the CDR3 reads TGCGCCAGCAGCCCATCACAGGGATGGGGGACTGAAGCTTTCTTT. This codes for CASSPSQGWGTEAFF.

The CDR3 bases are TGTGCCAGCAGCTCCGGGGCTTGGGCCCAGTACTTC. Its translation is CASSSGAWAQYF. The V and J genes are TRBV5-6 and TRBJ2-5, with D perhaps matching TRBD1 or TRBD2 (5 bases each). Germline CDR1 SGHDT, CDR2 YYEEEE. The CDR3 consists of 12 residues. The ends were cut back, 3 bases at V and 9 bases at J, with 12 bases in the middle.

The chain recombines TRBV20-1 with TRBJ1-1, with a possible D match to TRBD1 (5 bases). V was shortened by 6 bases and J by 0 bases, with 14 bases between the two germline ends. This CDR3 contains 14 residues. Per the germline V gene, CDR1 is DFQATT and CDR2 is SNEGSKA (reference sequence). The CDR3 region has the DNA TGCAGTGCCGCGGCCAGGGCCATGAACACTGAAGCTTTCTTT. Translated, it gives CSAAARAMNTEAFF.

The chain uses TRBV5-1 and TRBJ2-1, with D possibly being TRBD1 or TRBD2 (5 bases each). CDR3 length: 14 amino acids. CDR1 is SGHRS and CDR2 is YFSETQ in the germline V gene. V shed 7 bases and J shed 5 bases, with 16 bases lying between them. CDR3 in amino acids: CASLGASPDNEQFF. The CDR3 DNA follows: TGCGCCAGCTTAGGGGCTAGCCCCGACAATGAGCAGTTCTTC.

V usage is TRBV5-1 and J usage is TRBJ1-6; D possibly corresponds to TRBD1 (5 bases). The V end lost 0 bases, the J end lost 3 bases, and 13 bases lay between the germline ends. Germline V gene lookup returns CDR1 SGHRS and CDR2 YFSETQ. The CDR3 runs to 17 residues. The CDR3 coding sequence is TGCGCCAGCAGCTTGGGGGTGACAGAGAGCTATAATTCACCCCTCCACTTT. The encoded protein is CASSLGVTESYNSPLHF.

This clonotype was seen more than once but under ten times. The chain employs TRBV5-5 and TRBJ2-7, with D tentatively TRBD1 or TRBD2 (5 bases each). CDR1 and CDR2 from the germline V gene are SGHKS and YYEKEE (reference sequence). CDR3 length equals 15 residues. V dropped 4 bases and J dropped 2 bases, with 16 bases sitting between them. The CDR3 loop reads CASSLGEGVAYEQYF. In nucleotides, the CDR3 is TGTGCCAGCAGCCTGGGGGAAGGGGTGGCCTACGAGCAGTACTTC.